This passage covers 32 T cell receptor beta chains from one sample sequenced in a study of cytomegalovirus exposure and HLA in healthy donors. PCR employed 60 Vbeta and 13 Jbeta primers. Using immunoSEQ multiplex PCR, the repertoire was profiled, and TCRdb retains in-frame clones only, with some absent. The data contain about 82,000 clones, about 70% of them singletons. Input material: PBMCs. All receptors come from a woman between 50 and 59 years old in good health and CMV-seropositive.

Only a few counts were recorded for this clone. The chain carries TRBV10-3 and TRBJ2-7; 14 bases agree with TRBD2. Germline V gene data show CDR1 as ENHRY and CDR2 as SYGVKD. This CDR3 is 17 amino acids long. The V segment lost 3 bases and the J segment 5 bases; nucleotides outside the gene matches: 9. In DNA form, the CDR3 reads TGTGCCATCAGTGAACCACTGGGACTAGCGGGAGCTCACGAGCAGTACTTC. It codes for CAISEPLGLAGAHEQYF.

This clone was observed a handful of times. The rearrangement uses TRBV4-1 and TRBJ2-6; 7 bases fit TRBD1. Trimming cost V 3 bases and J 0 bases; bases outside gene matches: 8. This CDR3 has 18 residues. Germline V lookup: CDR1 MGHRA, CDR2 YSYEKL. For the CDR3, the DNA is TGCGCCAGCAGCCAGCCTACAGGGGCCCTCTCTGGGGCCAACGTCCTGACTTTC. It codes for CASSQPTGALSGANVLTF.

This chain links TRBV27 with TRBJ1-2; 7 bases align to TRBD1. Germline values: CDR1 MNHEY, CDR2 SMNVEV (reference sequence). The V gene end was trimmed by 3 bases and the J gene end by 4 bases; junction bases not matched to a gene: 8. This CDR3 comprises 15 residues. The chain's CDR3 is CASSFRTGPFYGYTF. CDR3 coding DNA: TGTGCCAGCAGTTTCCGGACAGGACCCTTCTATGGCTACACCTTC.

The chain has TRBV11-3 and TRBJ1-1, with TRBD1 matching 7 bases. J lost 3 bases, V lost 3 bases, and 7 bases had no gene match. Per germline, CDR1 SGHNT and CDR2 YENEEA. The CDR3 covers 15 residues. CDR3 sequence (DNA): TGTGCCAGCAGCTTGGACACAGGGGACCACACTGAAGCTTTCTTT. This encodes CASSLDTGDHTEAFF. The full variable domain, its missing parts supplied by reference TRBV11-3 and TRBJ1-1, is EAGVVQSPRYKIIEKKQPVAFWCNPISGHNTLYWYLQNLGQGPELLIRYENEEAVDDSQLPKDRFSAERLKGVDSTLKIQPAELGDSAVYLCASSLDTGDHTEAFFGQGTRLTVV.

The chain is built from TRBV16 and TRBJ2-3, with 11 positions matching TRBD2. With V trimmed by 5 bases and J by 1 base, 5 bases remained unmatched. The V gene's germline CDR1 is KGHSY and CDR2 FQNENV. The CDR3 is 16 amino acids. CDR3 bases: TGTGCCAGCAGCTCCGGACTAGCGGGTGGCACAGATACGCAGTATTTT. It codes for CASSSGLAGGTDTQYF.

This clone was observed a few times. This chain connects TRBV7-9 to TRBJ2-1; TRBD1 might be the D (5 bases). The germline V and J ends were trimmed by 3 bases and 8 bases, with 14 bases remaining between them. Germline-derived CDR1 and CDR2 are SEHNR and FQNEAQ (reference sequence). The length of the CDR3 is 14 residues. CDR3 protein: CASSLWGQGDEQFF. In DNA form, the CDR3 reads TGTGCCAGCAGCTTGTGGGGCCAGGGCGATGAGCAGTTCTTC.

The V and J genes are TRBV9 and TRBJ1-1; TRBD1 aligns across 9 bases. Germline loops: CDR1 SGDLS, CDR2 YYNGEE. The CDR3 extends over 15 amino acids. V shed 0 bases and J 1 base; nucleotides not matched to a gene: 1. CDR3 sequence (DNA): TGTGCCAGCAGCGTAGTGGGACAGGGGAACACTGAAGCTTTCTTT. Translation: CASSVVGQGNTEAFF.

The chain is built from TRBV5-1 and TRBJ2-2; D unclear. Germline assignment: CDR1 SGHRS and CDR2 YFSETQ. V shed 0 bases and J shed 4 bases, with 7 bases lying between them. The length of the CDR3 is 14 residues. The CDR3 DNA sequence: TGCGCCAGCAGCTTGGTACTCTCCACCGGGGAGCTGTTTTTT. This encodes CASSLVLSTGELFF.

As concerns this clone: Different DNA sequences within this sample yield the same CDR3. This rearrangement joins TRBV6-1 to TRBJ2-7; tentatively, D is TRBD1 (6 bases). Germline lookup yields CDR1 MNHNS and CDR2 SASEGT. There are 15 residues in the CDR3. Trimming cost V 3 bases and J 1 base, with 13 bases left between them. The CDR3 DNA reads as TGTGCCAGCAGTGAGTGGGACAACTCGTCCTACGAGCAGTACTTC. It translates to CASSEWDNSSYEQYF.

V usage is TRBV9 and J usage is TRBJ1-1, with D perhaps matching TRBD1 (6 bases). V lost 0 bases and J lost 8, with 11 bases in between. In germline, CDR1 is SGDLS, CDR2 YYNGEE. The CDR3 loop spans 13 amino acids. CDR3 loop: CASSVEGQNEAFF. CDR3 nucleotide sequence: TGTGCCAGCAGCGTAGAAGGACAGAACGAAGCTTTCTTT.

The genes are TRBV5-4 and TRBJ1-1; 7 bases map to TRBD1. The ends lost 2 bases at V and 4 bases at J; junction bases unmatched: 14. Germline V CDR1 and CDR2: SGHNT, YYREEE (reference sequence). The CDR3 length is 17 residues. This CDR3 reads CASSFGVGQAHATEAFF. DNA of the CDR3: TGTGCCAGCAGCTTTGGGGTAGGACAGGCGCACGCCACTGAAGCTTTCTTT.

The V and J genes are TRBV19 and TRBJ2-6; 7 bases are shared with TRBD2. J lost 0 bases, V lost 9 bases, and 5 bases had no gene match. Germline values: CDR1 LNHDA, CDR2 SQIVND (reference sequence). The CDR3 is 15 amino acids. CDR3: CASAGVSSGANVLTF. The CDR3 DNA follows: TGTGCCAGCGCGGGGGTGAGCTCTGGGGCCAACGTCCTGACTTTC.

The V gene is TRBV5-4, the J gene TRBJ1-1, with D possibly matching TRBD1 (6 bases). V lost 2 bases, J lost 4 bases, and 21 bases lay in between. Germline CDR1 SGHNT, CDR2 YYREEE (reference sequence). The CDR3 runs 17 residues. The CDR3 sequence: CASSLYRSQGKGTEAFF. CDR3 nucleotide sequence: TGTGCCAGCAGCTTATACCGATCACAGGGTAAAGGCACTGAAGCTTTCTTT.

CDR3 region: CASSLPGLLSTDTQYF. The DNA for the CDR3 is TGTGCCAGCAGCTTGCCGGGACTTTTAAGCACAGATACGCAGTATTTT. This rearrangement joins TRBV5-4 to TRBJ2-3; D is possibly TRBD2 (6 bases). CDR1 and CDR2 (germline): SGHNT, YYREEE (reference sequence). The V gene lost 1 base and the J gene lost 0 bases, with 12 bases spanning the gap. The CDR3 runs 16 residues.

This clone has just a few counts. The chain recombines TRBV7-9 with TRBJ2-1; D perhaps matches TRBD2 (5 bases). Germline V gene sequence: CDR1 SEHNR, CDR2 FQNEAQ (reference sequence). The CDR3 spans 15 residues. V dropped 4 bases and J dropped 0 bases, with 10 bases sitting between them. The CDR3 loop reads CASSSRRDSYNEQFF. The CDR3 nucleotides read TGTGCCAGCAGCTCCAGACGGGACTCCTACAATGAGCAGTTCTTC.

The chain uses TRBV7-6 and TRBJ2-5; TRBD2 is a possible D gene (5 bases). Germline V lookup: CDR1 SGHVS, CDR2 FNYEAQ. There are 17 residues in the CDR3. V lost 1 base and J 1 base, leaving 16 bases between the germline ends. The CDR3 coding sequence is TGTGCCAGCAGCTTAGGGATAGGGAGAGGGCTCCAAGAGACCCAGTACTTC. Encoded protein: CASSLGIGRGLQETQYF. The entire variable domain, with the rest obtained from reference TRBV7-6 and TRBJ2-5, is as follows: GAGVSQSPRYKVTKRGQDVALRCDPISGHVSLYWYRQALGQGPEFLTYFNYEAQQDKSGLPNDRFSAERPEGSISTLTIQRTEQRDSAMYRCASSLGIGRGLQETQYFGPGTRLLVL.

The chain employs TRBV29-1 and TRBJ2-1; D is uncertain. V was cut by 4 bases and J by 3 bases, with 7 bases left in between. The CDR3 loop spans 12 amino acids. In germline, CDR1 is SQVTM, CDR2 ANQGSEA. The DNA of the CDR3 is TGCAGCGTTGGGTATAGCTACAATGAGCAGTTCTTC. It yields the protein CSVGYSYNEQFF.

The chain links TRBV5-1 to TRBJ2-1, with 7 bases matching TRBD2. CDR1 SGHRS and CDR2 YFSETQ come from the germline V gene. This CDR3 spans 12 amino acids. The junction had 11 bases not matched to a gene; V was cut back by 7 bases and J by 13 bases. The CDR3: CASHPGGGPQFF. CDR3 sequence (DNA): TGCGCCAGCCACCCGGGGGGAGGCCCCCAGTTCTTC.

V is TRBV10-3 and J is TRBJ2-2, with a weak D call TRBD1 (7 bases). CDR1 ENHRY and CDR2 SYGVKD come from the germline V gene. Trimming took off 8 bases at V and 5 bases at J, with 15 bases between the two ends. CDR3 length equals 14 residues. The CDR3 nucleotides are TGTGCCATCGCATCCCCAGGGGGGACCGGGGAGCTGTTTTTT. Translating it yields CAIASPGGTGELFF.

The V call is TRBV28, the J call TRBJ2-1, with 10 bases matching TRBD2. The CDR3 has 15 amino acids. Trimming cost V 7 bases and J 5 bases; bases outside gene matches: 8. CDR1 and CDR2 (germline): MDHEN, SYDVKM. As DNA, the CDR3 is TGTGCCAGCAATACAGCGGGAGGGCCCCACAATGAGCAGTTCTTC. This translates into CASNTAGGPHNEQFF.

This clone was seen a single time. V is TRBV18 and J is TRBJ1-1; TRBD1 agrees at 7 bases. V dropped 8 bases and J dropped 3; count of bases not matched to a gene: 6. Germline V gives CDR1 KGHSH, CDR2 LQKENI. The CDR3 is 13 residues long. CDR3 region: CASRQGIDTEAFF. In DNA, the CDR3 is TGTGCCAGCCGACAGGGAATCGACACTGAAGCTTTCTTT. Full variable domain (rest looked up from reference TRBV18 and TRBJ1-1): NAGVMQNPRHLVRRRGQEARLRCSPMKGHSHVYWYRQLPEEGLKFMVYLQKENIIDESGMPKERFSAEFPKEGPSILRIQQVVRGDSAAYFCASRQGIDTEAFFGQGTRLTVV.

The chain joins TRBV9 to TRBJ2-7; D possibly corresponds to TRBD2 (6 bases). CDR1 SGDLS and CDR2 YYNGEE come from the germline V gene. Deletions cut 1 base from V and 4 bases from J, with 12 bases between. The CDR3 is made up of 14 amino acids. The CDR3, as DNA: TGTGCCAGCAGCGTAACTCCGGGGGTATACGAGCAGTACTTC. As protein: CASSVTPGVYEQYF.

The rearrangement uses TRBV18 and TRBJ2-1; TRBD1 is a possible D gene (6 bases). Germline loops: CDR1 KGHSH, CDR2 LQKENI. V lost 1 base to trimming and J lost 4 bases, with 11 bases between them. The CDR3 covers 15 residues. CDR3: CASSPLRQAYNEQFF. For the CDR3, the DNA is TGTGCCAGCTCACCACTCAGACAGGCATACAATGAGCAGTTCTTC.

CDR3 sequence (DNA): TGTGCCAGCAGCTTTGAGCGGCCGAACACCGGGGAGCTGTTTTTT. It yields the protein CASSFERPNTGELFF. J is TRBJ2-2 and V is TRBV7-9; possible D gene TRBD2, 5 bases. This CDR3 region has 15 residues. Germline assignment: CDR1 SEHNR and CDR2 FQNEAQ (reference sequence). Trimming pared 3 bases from V and 0 bases from J, leaving 8 bases between. Full variable domain (outside the CDR3, taken from reference TRBV7-9 and TRBJ2-2): DTGVSQNPRHKITKRGQNVTFRCDPISEHNRLYWYRQTLGQGPEFLTYFQNEAQLEKSRLLSDRFSAERPKGSFSTLEIQRTEQGDSAMYLCASSFERPNTGELFFGEGSRLTVL.

The CDR3 region is CASIHTAGGGEQYF. The CDR3 DNA reads as TGTGCCAGCATTCACACGGCGGGAGGAGGCGAGCAGTACTTC. The chain employs TRBV6-5 and TRBJ2-7; 8 bases are shared with TRBD2. The V and J ends lost 7 bases and 6 bases, in that order; junction bases with no gene match: 11. Germline V gene data show CDR1 as MNHEY and CDR2 as SVGAGI. The CDR3 runs to 14 residues.

This chain links TRBV5-6 with TRBJ2-1, with 7 bases aligning to TRBD1. This CDR3 contains 14 residues. Germline V gene data show CDR1 as SGHDT and CDR2 as YYEEEE. V lost 6 bases, J lost 9 bases, and 12 bases stayed unmatched. The CDR3 DNA reads as TGTGCCAGCAAACGGGACAGAGCACAGGGTGAGCAGTTCTTC. It yields the protein CASKRDRAQGEQFF.

This clone was seen only once. This chain joins TRBV6-5 and TRBJ1-1, with a weak D call TRBD1 (6 bases). Trimming removed 6 bases from V and 5 bases from J, with 16 bases in between. The CDR3 has 14 residues. Per the germline V gene, CDR1 is MNHEY and CDR2 is SVGAGI. The CDR3 nucleotides are TGTGCCAGCAGGGAGACAGGACGGGGAACTGAAGCTTTCTTT. It specifies CASRETGRGTEAFF.

The chain carries TRBV9 and TRBJ2-3; 13 bases agree with TRBD2. V trimming: 0 bases; J trimming: 2 bases; junction bases outside the gene matches: 6. Germline V gene lookup returns CDR1 SGDLS and CDR2 YYNGEE. The CDR3 loop spans 18 amino acids. The CDR3 region is CASSVAPGLAGNTDTQYF. DNA for the CDR3: TGTGCCAGCAGCGTAGCTCCGGGACTAGCGGGGAACACAGATACGCAGTATTTT.

The chain uses TRBV7-8 and TRBJ1-3; the D gene is possibly TRBD1 (6 bases). The germline CDR1 and CDR2 sequences are SGHVS and FQNEAQ. V was shortened by 5 bases and J by 11 bases, with 19 bases between the two germline ends. The CDR3 is 14 residues long. DNA of the CDR3: TGTGCCAGCAGCGCCCGTTCGACAGGCCGACCCATATATTTT. Its translation is CASSARSTGRPIYF. Together with reference TRBV7-8 and TRBJ1-3, the CDR3 gives the full variable domain: GAGVSQSPRYKVAKRGQDVALRCDPISGHVSLFWYQQALGQGPEFLTYFQNEAQLDKSGLPSDRFFAERPEGSVSTLKIQRTQQEDSAVYLCASSARSTGRPIYFGEGSWLTVV.

This clone has only a few counts. V usage is TRBV27 and J usage is TRBJ2-7; 11 bases agree with TRBD1. The junction had 5 bases not matched to a gene; V was cut back by 4 bases and J by 0 bases. The CDR3 loop spans 16 amino acids. Germline lookup yields CDR1 MNHEY and CDR2 SMNVEV (reference sequence). The DNA for the CDR3 is TGTGCCAGCAGTTATTCCGGGACAGGGGGCTCCTACGAGCAGTACTTC. This sequence encodes CASSYSGTGGSYEQYF.

This clone was seen only once. The rearrangement links TRBV29-1 to TRBJ1-3, with 7 bases that match TRBD1. Trimming removed 8 bases from V and 0 bases from J; junction bases left unmatched: 4. Looked up from germline, CDR1 is SQVTM and CDR2 is ANQGSEA. The CDR3 is 13 residues long. The chain's CDR3 is CSTTGDSGNTIYF. In DNA form, the CDR3 reads TGCAGCACCACAGGGGACTCTGGAAACACCATATATTTT.

The chain carries TRBV2 and TRBJ1-2; D gene unclear. Germline values: CDR1 SNHLY, CDR2 FYNNEI. The ends were cut back, 6 bases at V and 0 bases at J, with 14 bases in the middle. The CDR3 totals 15 residues. DNA of the CDR3: TGTGCCAGCAGGGAGGAGGGTTTGGCTAACTATGGCTACACCTTC. Protein: CASREEGLANYGYTF.